The 31 T cell receptor beta chains below were found in one sample sequenced in a study of patients and donors after allogeneic stem cell transplantation (dated by TCRdb to about 2020). The receptor library was made with RT-PCR. The listed sequencing device is NextSeq 550. Starting from the raw public reads, TCRdb applied fastp trimming at Q25, assembled clones with MiXCR and retained in-frame beta chains. Under each unique CDR3 protein, matching rows form one entry showing the most common genes and DNA. The sample table contains some 160,000 distinct CDR3 sequences; only one count was recorded for roughly 24% of them. The top ten clones comprise around 26% of the sample. What was sequenced was blood, either unsorted or a sorted T cell fraction (not recorded which). Source of these receptors: a human donor who was either an allogeneic HSCT recipient or a stem cell or donor lymphocyte infusion donor (not recorded which). It is not recorded whose cells these are; they may come from a transplant donor.

There are a few counts of this clonotype. The V gene is TRBV7-9, the J gene TRBJ2-4, with TRBD1 matching over 10 bases. V trimming: 3 bases; J trimming: 8 bases; junction bases outside the gene matches: 7. In germline, CDR1 is SEHNR, CDR2 FQNEAQ (reference sequence). CDR3 length: 15 residues. The CDR3 loop is CASSFWTGGEDIQYF. The CDR3 coding sequence is TGTGCCAGCAGCTTTTGGACAGGGGGGGAAGACATTCAGTACTTC.

This clonotype was seen a few times. This chain connects TRBV7-9 to TRBJ1-1; the match to TRBD1 covers 8 bases. Germline V gives CDR1 SEHNR, CDR2 FQNEAQ (reference sequence). The ends lost 4 bases at V and 1 base at J; junction bases unmatched: 8. The CDR3 spans 16 residues. CDR3 in DNA: TGTGCCAGCAGCTCCGAGTGGGGGACAGGGAACACTGAAGCTTTCTTT. This codes for CASSSEWGTGNTEAFF. The full variable domain, with the rest looked up from reference TRBV7-9 and TRBJ1-1, is DTGVSQNPRHKITKRGQNVTFRCDPISEHNRLYWYRQTLGQGPEFLTYFQNEAQLEKSRLLSDRFSAERPKGSFSTLEIQRTEQGDSAMYLCASSSEWGTGNTEAFFGQGTRLTVV.

V is TRBV10-3 and J is TRBJ2-7; D unclear. The CDR3 is made up of 13 amino acids. Deletions cut 5 bases from V and 2 bases from J, with 10 bases between. The germline CDR1 and CDR2 sequences are ENHRY and SYGVKD. CDR3 sequence reads: CAISQDGPYEQYF. For the CDR3, the DNA is TGTGCCATCAGTCAAGACGGGCCCTACGAGCAGTACTTC.

There are a few counts of this clonotype. The chain couples TRBV27 to TRBJ2-7, with 10 bases that match TRBD2. The V and J ends lost 5 bases and 1 base, in that order; junction bases with no gene match: 11. The germline V gene has CDR1 MNHEY and CDR2 SMNVEV (reference sequence). CDR3 length: 17 residues. The CDR3 sequence is CASSLRRGLAVSYEQYF. The DNA for the CDR3 is TGTGCCAGCAGTCTTAGGAGAGGACTAGCGGTTTCCTACGAGCAGTACTTC.

The V call is TRBV9, the J call TRBJ2-7; 10 nucleotides agree with TRBD2. The CDR3 runs to 15 residues. J lost 2 bases, V lost 2 bases, and 4 bases had no gene match. Germline CDR1 reads SGDLS; CDR2 reads YYNGEE. DNA of the CDR3: TGTGCCAGCAGCGTTTCCAGCGGGAGGGCCTACGAGCAGTACTTC. Translation: CASSVSSGRAYEQYF.

This clonotype was counted only a few times. The chain uses TRBV7-6 and TRBJ2-1, with 7 bases that match TRBD2. V was pared by 2 bases and J by 1 base, with 8 bases of the junction left unmatched. CDR1 SGHVS and CDR2 FNYEAQ come from the germline V gene. The CDR3 extends over 17 amino acids. The CDR3 nucleotides are TGTGCCAGCAGCTTATTGGCGGGAGTCCGATCCTACAATGAGCAGTTCTTC. It encodes CASSLLAGVRSYNEQFF.

This clonotype has just a few counts. V gene TRBV12-3 or TRBV12-4 combines with J gene TRBJ1-2; no firm D call. The CDR3 runs to 16 residues. V gave up 5 bases and J gave up 1 base, with 17 bases separating them. CDR3 in DNA: TGTGCCAGCAGTCCATCGCTTGGACGGGTTAACTATGGCTACACCTTC. Its translation: CASSPSLGRVNYGYTF.

The rearrangement uses TRBV12-3 or TRBV12-4 and TRBJ2-7; TRBD2 aligns across 12 bases. The CDR3 has 15 amino acids. V was pared by 1 base and J by 6 bases, with 4 bases of the junction left unmatched. The CDR3 coding sequence is TGTGCCAGCAGTTTAGATCTAGCGGGGGGGCTCGAGCAGTACTTC. This gives the protein CASSLDLAGGLEQYF.

CDR3 sequence reads: CASARSGTVSYNEQFF. The CDR3 bases are TGTGCCAGCGCGCGTTCCGGGACAGTCTCCTACAATGAGCAGTTCTTC. This rearrangement joins TRBV7-2 to TRBJ2-1; 7 bases map to TRBD1. CDR3 length: 16 amino acids. Germline CDR1 reads SGHTA; CDR2 reads FQGNSA. Trimming took 8 bases from V and 0 from J; bases not matched to a gene: 10.

The chain couples TRBV12-3 or TRBV12-4 to TRBJ2-1; D may be TRBD1 or TRBD2 (5 bases each). The V end lost 5 bases, the J end lost 3 bases, and 14 bases lay between the germline ends. This CDR3 is built from 15 residues. CDR3 sequence reads: CASSQTGPYYNEQFF. The CDR3 bases are TGTGCCAGCAGTCAAACGGGGCCCTACTACAATGAGCAGTTCTTC.

The rearrangement links TRBV12-5 to TRBJ1-2; 9 bases map to TRBD1. Trimming cost V 0 bases and J 2 bases; bases outside gene matches: 7. The CDR3 has 17 residues. Germline V gene lookup returns CDR1 LGHNT and CDR2 FRNRAP. The CDR3 sequence: CASGLVPEDRGNYGYTF. The CDR3 DNA sequence: TGTGCTAGTGGTTTGGTACCCGAGGACAGGGGCAACTATGGCTACACCTTC.

The V gene is TRBV10-3, the J gene TRBJ1-1; 7 bases fit TRBD1. V shed 3 bases, J shed 0 bases, and the junction held 10 bases outside the gene matches. This CDR3 has 17 amino acids. The V gene's germline CDR1 is ENHRY and CDR2 SYGVKD. The CDR3 reads CAISDPDREPLNTEAFF. The CDR3 coding sequence is TGTGCCATCAGTGATCCAGACAGGGAACCATTGAACACTGAAGCTTTCTTT.

The table lists this clonotype with many counts. The rearrangement joins TRBV20-1 to TRBJ1-1; 10 bases match TRBD1. This CDR3 has 13 residues. V lost 5 bases and J lost 4; bases outside the gene matches: 4. From germline, CDR1 is DFQATT and CDR2 SNEGSKA (reference sequence). The CDR3 DNA is TGCAGTGCTCGACAGGGGGCTCGCACTGAAGCTTTCTTT. Its protein is CSARQGARTEAFF.

The chain uses TRBV14 and TRBJ2-7; possible D gene TRBD1, 6 bases. In germline, CDR1 is SGHDN, CDR2 FVKESK. Trimming stripped 4 bases from V and 2 bases from J, with 15 bases between. The CDR3 covers 15 residues. The CDR3 DNA reads as TGTGCCAGCAGCCCGGACAGTCCTAACCCCTACGAGCAGTACTTC. Translation gives CASSPDSPNPYEQYF.

This clonotype was picked up a small number of times. V is TRBV12-3 or TRBV12-4 and J is TRBJ2-1, with TRBD1 matching over 8 bases. V lost 4 bases, J lost 7 bases, and 3 bases stayed unmatched. There are 13 residues in the CDR3. This CDR3 reads CASSSGQANEQFF. The DNA for the CDR3 is TGTGCCAGCAGTTCGGGACAGGCAAATGAGCAGTTCTTC.

This chain uses TRBV6-2 or TRBV6-3 with TRBJ1-1, with D maybe TRBD1 (6 bases). CDR3 length equals 16 residues. The V end was cut by 5 bases, the J end by 0 bases, with 16 bases between. Germline assignment: CDR1 MNHEY and CDR2 SVGEGT. CDR3 DNA: TGTGCCAGCAGTAGACAGGTAATGGAGATGAACACTGAAGCTTTCTTT. This translates into CASSRQVMEMNTEAFF.

This clonotype was counted many times. V gene TRBV7-9 combines with J gene TRBJ1-6; tentative D call: TRBD1 (6 bases). Germline V gene lookup returns CDR1 SEHNR and CDR2 FQNEAQ (reference sequence). Trimming took 5 bases from V and 8 from J, leaving 7 bases between them. The CDR3 sequence is 12 residues long. The CDR3 reads CASSTGYSPLHF. The CDR3 DNA sequence: TGTGCCAGCAGCACAGGGTATTCACCCCTCCACTTT.

The chain uses TRBV19 and TRBJ1-1; tentatively, D is TRBD1 (5 bases). The V gene lost 4 bases and the J gene lost 3 bases, with 12 bases spanning the gap. Germline V gives CDR1 LNHDA, CDR2 SQIVND (reference sequence). This CDR3 region has 14 residues. CDR3 in DNA: TGTGCCAGTAGTAAAGGACAATGGGACACTGAAGCTTTCTTT. It codes for CASSKGQWDTEAFF.

This clonotype was seen only a few times. This rearrangement joins TRBV7-2 to TRBJ1-5, with D perhaps matching TRBD1 (5 bases). The CDR3 covers 13 residues. Trimming removed 3 bases from V and 10 bases from J, with 13 bases in between. Per the germline V gene, CDR1 is SGHTA and CDR2 is FQGNSA. The CDR3 coding sequence is TGTGCCAGCAGCTTGGGACGGTTGAGCCCCCAGCATTTT. It encodes CASSLGRLSPQHF.

There are a few counts of this clonotype. The chain combines TRBV7-9 with TRBJ2-3; no clear D. Trimming cost V 5 bases and J 0 bases, with 24 bases left between them. The CDR3 runs 19 residues. Germline-derived CDR1 and CDR2 are SEHNR and FQNEAQ (reference sequence). CDR3 sequence reads: CASSTTVRTYIYSTDTQYF. The CDR3 nucleotides read TGTGCCAGCAGCACCACCGTGCGGACCTACATTTACAGCACAGATACGCAGTATTTT.

This clonotype came up many times. This chain uses TRBV12-3 or TRBV12-4 with TRBJ1-5; D unclear. Trimming shortened V by 3 bases and J by 4 bases, and 13 bases separated the two germline ends. The CDR3 runs to 15 residues. CDR3: CASSFGRLGNQPQHF. In DNA form, the CDR3 reads TGTGCCAGCAGTTTTGGGAGGCTTGGGAATCAGCCCCAGCATTTT.

The chain is built from TRBV28 and TRBJ2-7; 7 bases align to TRBD2. V lost 8 bases and J lost 1; bases outside the gene matches: 8. Germline CDR1 is MDHEN and CDR2 is SYDVKM. The CDR3 is made up of 14 amino acids. As DNA, the CDR3 is TGTGCCAGCGGAGTCGGCGGGGGATCCTACGAGCAGTACTTC. Translating gives CASGVGGGSYEQYF.

This chain links TRBV18 with TRBJ2-5; no firm D call. The CDR3 spans 12 residues. V was pared by 3 bases and J by 2 bases, with 4 bases between. The germline gives CDR1 KGHSH, CDR2 LQKENI. The CDR3 nucleotides are TGTGCCAGCTCACCCCGGCAAGAGACCCAGTACTTC. It specifies CASSPRQETQYF.

A few counts support this clonotype. The chain links TRBV12-3 or TRBV12-4 to TRBJ1-4; maybe TRBD1 (5 bases). The CDR3 has 14 residues. V lost 2 bases and J 5 bases, leaving 9 bases between the germline ends. CDR3 sequence reads: CASSLRQKNEKLFF. The CDR3 coding sequence is TGTGCCAGCAGTTTAAGACAGAAGAATGAAAAACTGTTTTTT.

This clonotype was found a few times. This chain joins TRBV6-2 or TRBV6-3 and TRBJ1-6; D not certain. This CDR3 region has 12 residues. V was cut by 8 bases and J by 10 bases, with 12 bases left in between. Germline assignment: CDR1 MNHEY and CDR2 SVGEGT. The DNA of the CDR3 is TGTGCCAGCTGCCTCAGAGGGTCACCCCTCCACTTT. This gives the protein CASCLRGSPLHF.

This clonotype came up a few times. J is TRBJ2-3 and V is TRBV4-1; unclear D gene. V lost 4 bases, J lost 5 bases, and 10 bases lay in between. Germline V lookup: CDR1 MGHRA, CDR2 YSYEKL. The CDR3 is 13 residues long. CDR3 amino acids: CASSLGNKDTQYF. CDR3 in DNA: TGCGCCAGCAGCCTGGGAAACAAAGATACGCAGTATTTT.

This sequence joins TRBV29-1 and TRBJ2-3; D is ambiguous. CDR1 and CDR2 from the germline V gene are SQVTM and ANQGSEA. The CDR3 has 14 residues. V lost 6 bases to trimming and J lost 0 bases, with 13 bases between them. The CDR3 bases are TGCAGCGTGACGCTAGGACCAAGCACAGATACGCAGTATTTT. The encoded protein is CSVTLGPSTDTQYF.

This clonotype was seen only a few times. The J gene is TRBJ1-2, the V gene TRBV6-5; 9 nucleotides match TRBD1. The germline CDR1 and CDR2 sequences are MNHEY and SVGAGI. With V trimmed by 0 bases and J by 7 bases, 6 bases remained unmatched. This CDR3 region has 15 residues. CDR3: CASSYSLGQGSGYTF. The CDR3 DNA reads as TGTGCCAGCAGTTACTCTTTGGGACAGGGAAGTGGCTACACCTTC.

This clonotype came up a few times. The chain links TRBV12-3 or TRBV12-4 to TRBJ2-1, with D perhaps being TRBD1 or TRBD2 (5 bases each). The CDR3 length is 10 residues. Deletions cut 6 bases from V and 13 bases from J, with 10 bases between. CDR3 DNA sequence: TGTGCCAGCAGGTCCGGGACCCAGTTCTTC. Protein sequence: CASRSGTQFF.

This clonotype was seen a handful of times. The rearrangement links TRBV6-6 to TRBJ2-1; D perhaps matches TRBD2 (5 bases). The V and J ends lost 2 bases and 8 bases respectively, with 10 bases between them. The CDR3 loop spans 13 amino acids. Germline V CDR1 and CDR2: MNHNY, SVGAGI (reference sequence). The CDR3 nucleotides read TGTGCCAGCAGTTACAGAGGGTTCCATGAGCAGTTCTTC. It translates to CASSYRGFHEQFF.

This clonotype was detected a few times. The rearrangement uses TRBV7-6 and TRBJ1-2, with 7 positions matching TRBD1. The junction had 3 bases not matched to a gene; V was cut back by 1 base and J by 7 bases. Germline CDR1 reads SGHVS; CDR2 reads FNYEAQ. The CDR3 extends over 13 amino acids. CDR3 nucleotides: TGTGCCAGCAGCTTAGGGACAGGTCCTGGCTACACCTTC. Encoded protein: CASSLGTGPGYTF.